The rows below give T cell receptor beta chains drawn from one sample of a study of OX40 agonist ivuxolimab in advanced cancers. Measured with immunoSEQ multiplex PCR; TCRdb has only the in-frame clones, and not every one. The data contain 25,000 to 35,000 clones, about 86% of them singletons. This specimen was CD4+ or CD8+ T cells sorted from blood, taken in a trial of the OX40 agonist ivuxolimab. Receptors were obtained from an adult with an advanced solid tumor such as melanoma, head and neck, liver or kidney cancer. Both conserved end residues are part of each CDR3. A D gene is named only where the DNA matches it firmly. Some rows mark clone size as missing; the rest say once, few, many or name a class of expanded clone.

D	size	V	J	CDR3	DNA
.	.	TRBV2	TRBJ2-4	CASRNPETGPAKNIQYF	TGTGCCAGCAGGAACCCCGAGACAGGACCAGCCAAAAACATTCAGTACTTC
TRBD2	.	TRBV7-3	TRBJ2-3	CASSSVPSGGDTQYF	TGTGCCAGCAGCTCCGTTCCTAGCGGGGGTGATACGCAGTATTTT
.	.	TRBV30	TRBJ1-1	CAWSAGGNTEAFF	TGTGCCTGGAGCGCGGGGGGGAACACTGAAGCTTTCTTT
.	once	TRBV5-4	TRBJ1-2	CASSSNWGNYGYTF	TGTGCCAGCAGCTCGAACTGGGGGAACTATGGCTACACCTTC
.	.	TRBV6-5	TRBJ1-1	CASSSSGSRTEAFF	TGTGCCAGCAGCAGCTCAGGGAGCCGAACTGAAGCTTTCTTT
.	.	TRBV7-8	TRBJ2-3	CASSLFRGPDTQYF	TGTGCCAGCAGCTTATTTCGGGGCCCAGATACGCAGTATTTT
TRBD1	.	TRBV28	TRBJ2-3	CASSLTGQGTDTQYF	TGTGCCAGCAGTCTCACGGGACAGGGGACAGATACGCAGTATTTT
.	.	TRBV10-1	TRBJ2-7	CASSENSYEQYF	TGCGCCAGCAGTGAGAACTCCTACGAGCAGTACTTC
.	once	TRBV27	TRBJ1-5	CASSLGLGQPQHF	TGTGCCAGCAGTCTGGGACTGGGGCAGCCCCAGCATTTT
TRBD1	.	TRBV28	TRBJ2-7	CASSLWRQGVYEQYF	TGTGCCAGCAGTTTGTGGCGACAGGGGGTCTACGAGCAGTACTTC
.	.	TRBV11-2	TRBJ2-1	CASSHEGWVNEQFF	TGTGCCAGCAGCCACGAGGGATGGGTCAATGAGCAGTTCTTC
.	.	TRBV7-9	TRBJ1-5	CASSLGAQPQHF	TGTGCCAGCAGCTTGGGCGCTCAGCCCCAGCATTTT
TRBD1	once	TRBV6-1	TRBJ1-2	CASSEGNRGGGYTF	TGTGCCAGCAGTGAAGGAAACAGGGGAGGCGGCTACACCTTC
.	few	TRBV4-1	TRBJ1-5	CASSQGGYGNQPQHF	TGCGCCAGCAGCCAAGGAGGGTACGGCAATCAGCCCCAGCATTTT
.	.	TRBV7-2	TRBJ2-1	CASTPLWDEQFF	TGTGCCAGCACCCCCCTTTGGGATGAGCAGTTCTTC
.	.	TRBV11-2	TRBJ2-7	CASSLGGSYEQYF	TGTGCCAGCAGCTTAGGGGGCTCCTACGAGCAGTACTTC
TRBD1	.	TRBV7-8	TRBJ1-6	CASSLAPGTDFPPLHF	TGTGCCAGCAGCTTAGCCCCCGGGACAGACTTCCCACCCCTCCACTTT
.	.	TRBV29-1	TRBJ2-3	CSVEGYRLADTQYF	TGCAGCGTTGAAGGCTATCGCCTGGCAGATACGCAGTATTTT
.	few	TRBV4-1	TRBJ2-5	CASSQDRGRGPKQETQYF	TGCGCCAGCAGCCAAGATCGGGGCAGGGGCCCGAAACAAGAGACCCAGTACTTC
.	.	TRBV27	TRBJ2-1	CASSWGGGEQFF	TGTGCCAGCAGTTGGGGTGGGGGTGAGCAGTTCTTC
.	.	TRBV27	TRBJ2-3	CASSTTGTQYF	TGTGCCAGCAGTACCACCGGGACGCAGTATTTT
TRBD2	.	TRBV5-8	TRBJ2-3	CASSRGLADVTDTQYF	TGTGCCAGCAGCAGGGGACTAGCGGACGTCACAGATACGCAGTATTTT
TRBD1	few	TRBV5-6	TRBJ1-5	CASSFAGGNGQPQHF	TGTGCCAGCAGCTTCGCAGGGGGGAATGGTCAGCCCCAGCATTTT
.	.	TRBV5-5	TRBJ1-4	CASSLSAGAHATNEKLFF	TGTGCCAGCAGCTTGTCTGCAGGGGCCCATGCAACTAATGAAAAACTGTTTTTT
.	.	TRBV30	TRBJ1-1	CAWSGGRNTEAFF	TGTGCCTGGAGTGGGGGAAGGAACACTGAAGCTTTCTTT
TRBD1	.	TRBV9	TRBJ1-2	CASSVVRGGDYNYGYTF	TGTGCCAGCAGCGTAGTGAGAGGGGGCGATTATAACTATGGCTACACCTTC
TRBD2	.	TRBV27	TRBJ2-1	CASSAGLAGYNEQFF	TGTGCCAGCAGCGCTGGCCTAGCGGGGTACAATGAGCAGTTCTTC
.	.	TRBV11-2	TRBJ1-4	CASSPGGWSEKLFF	TGTGCCAGCAGCCCGGGTGGGTGGAGTGAAAAACTGTTTTTT
TRBD2	.	TRBV30	TRBJ2-1	CAWSVLLAGGLSYNEQFF	TGTGCCTGGAGTGTACTACTAGCGGGAGGGCTCTCCTACAATGAGCAGTTCTTC
TRBD2	few	TRBV9	TRBJ2-1	CASSLGGSRPFF	TGTGCCAGCAGCCTGGGAGGGTCCCGCCCATTCTTC
.	medium-sized	TRBV7-8	TRBJ2-2	CASSSYTGELFF	TGTGCCAGCAGCTCTTACACCGGGGAGCTGTTTTTT
TRBD1	.	TRBV4-1	TRBJ1-5	CASSQEDRGFQPQHF	TGCGCCAGCAGCCAAGAGGACAGGGGATTTCAGCCCCAGCATTTT
TRBD1	.	TRBV5-5	TRBJ2-1	CASSLGDSLYNEQFF	TGTGCCAGCAGCTTGGGGGACAGCCTCTACAATGAGCAGTTCTTC
.	.	TRBV29-1	TRBJ2-7	CSVSLTVSYEQYF	TGCAGCGTTTCCCTCACAGTATCCTACGAGCAGTACTTC
.	.	TRBV7-6	TRBJ2-6	CASSSTLQGRGANVLTF	TGTGCCAGCAGCTCCACCCTGCAGGGGCGAGGGGCCAACGTCCTGACTTTC
TRBD1	.	TRBV7-8	TRBJ1-1	CASSLSSGQELTFF	TGTGCCAGCAGCCTATCTTCAGGACAGGAGTTAACTTTCTTT
.	.	TRBV28	TRBJ1-1	CASSWMGMNTEAFF	TGTGCCAGCAGTTGGATGGGTATGAACACTGAAGCTTTCTTT
.	.	TRBV5-4	TRBJ2-3	CASRDSAKGNSTDTQYF	TGTGCCAGCAGGGACAGCGCCAAGGGAAATAGCACAGATACGCAGTATTTT
.	.	TRBV30	TRBJ2-1	CACTTQTFIAEFNNEQFF	TGTGCCTGCACTACCCAAACCTTCATAGCGGAATTTAACAATGAGCAGTTCTTC
.	.	TRBV4-1	TRBJ2-1	CASSQDFLNEQFF	TGCGCCAGCAGCCAAGACTTCCTCAATGAGCAGTTCTTC
.	.	TRBV7-6	TRBJ2-7	CASSPAGYEQYF	TGTGCCAGCAGCCCCGCTGGGTACGAGCAGTACTTC
.	.	TRBV30	TRBJ2-3	CAWLGGGGGTDTQYF	TGTGCCTGGCTTGGTGGTGGCGGGGGCACAGATACGCAGTATTTT
.	.	TRBV4-1	TRBJ2-1	CASSHAGSTDNEQFF	TGCGCCAGCAGCCATGCAGGGTCCACCGACAATGAGCAGTTCTTC
.	.	TRBV2	TRBJ1-4	CASTRVQGYVEKLFF	TGTGCCAGCACGAGGGTACAGGGTTACGTTGAAAAACTGTTTTTT
TRBD2	.	TRBV7-3	TRBJ2-1	CASSLTGLAGGWYNEQFF	TGTGCCAGCAGCTTAACTGGACTAGCGGGAGGGTGGTACAATGAGCAGTTCTTC
TRBD1	.	TRBV5-8	TRBJ2-7	CASSLGQGADEQYF	TGTGCCAGCAGCTTGGGTCAGGGGGCTGACGAGCAGTACTTC
TRBD2	.	TRBV28	TRBJ2-3	CASSPYSGRGTDTQYF	TGTGCCAGCAGCCCATATAGCGGGAGGGGCACAGATACGCAGTATTTT
.	.	TRBV29-1	TRBJ2-2	CSVHGTMNTGELFF	TGCAGCGTACACGGGACAATGAACACCGGGGAGCTGTTTTTT
TRBD1	.	TRBV7-2	TRBJ2-4	CALRDSPDRRAKNIQYF	TGTGCTCTCAGGGACAGTCCCGATAGGAGGGCCAAAAACATTCAGTACTTC
.	.	TRBV6-1	TRBJ2-7	CASSEPLIHRSYEQYF	TGTGCCAGCAGTGAGCCCCTTATTCACCGCTCCTACGAGCAGTACTTC
TRBD2	.	TRBV4-1	TRBJ2-2	CASSQRLAGYDNTGELFF	TGCGCCAGCAGCCAGAGACTAGCGGGATACGACAACACCGGGGAGCTGTTTTTT